One sample yielded the 20 T cell receptor beta chains listed below, sequenced in a study of blood T cells in healthy people across ages. A second PCR of about 7 to 12 cycles used a sample-barcoded 5' primer and a J-beta primer mix. One entry per CDR3 protein results from TCRdb running MiXCR on the 5' RACE reads. The data hold approximately 800,000 distinct CDR3 sequences, with roughly 60% observed a single time. Sequencing was performed on blood. The receptors stem from a man aged 25-45 years in good health.

The chain has TRBV7-9 and TRBJ2-1; a possible D gene is TRBD1 (5 bases). The CDR3 loop spans 13 amino acids. Germline V gene lookup returns CDR1 SEHNR and CDR2 FQNEAQ (reference sequence). Trimming left V 1 base short and J 10 bases short, with 11 bases between. CDR3 nucleotide sequence: TGTGCCAGCAGCTTAGAGGGGCCTCGCGAGCAGTTCTTC. It yields the protein CASSLEGPREQFF.

This clonotype came up many times. The rearrangement joins TRBV7-2 to TRBJ2-1; TRBD2 agrees at 7 bases. Looked up from germline, CDR1 is SGHTA and CDR2 is FQGNSA. The CDR3 consists of 14 residues. V lost 3 bases to trimming and J lost 9 bases; unmatched junction nucleotides: 8. CDR3 sequence reads: CASSFGTTLPEQFF. CDR3 nucleotides: TGTGCCAGCAGCTTCGGGACTACCTTGCCTGAGCAGTTCTTC.

This chain connects TRBV20-1 to TRBJ1-1; D gene uncertain. Looked up from germline, CDR1 is DFQATT and CDR2 is SNEGSKA (reference sequence). V gave up 2 bases and J gave up 0 bases, with 16 bases separating them. The CDR3 sequence is 16 residues long. CDR3 in DNA: TGCAGTGCTAGACCCCCTCGCGGAGAAATGAACACTGAAGCTTTCTTT. Translation: CSARPPRGEMNTEAFF.

This clonotype was seen just once. The chain uses TRBV9 and TRBJ2-3; TRBD2 agrees at 7 bases. The germline gives CDR1 SGDLS, CDR2 YYNGEE. V lost 2 bases to trimming and J lost 0 bases; unmatched junction nucleotides: 3. This CDR3 contains 15 residues. The CDR3 protein is CASSVISGSTDTQYF. For the CDR3, the DNA is TGTGCCAGCAGCGTTATTAGCGGGAGCACAGATACGCAGTATTTT.

The chain recombines TRBV11-3 with TRBJ2-2, with TRBD2 as a possible D gene (6 bases). V was trimmed by 4 bases and J by 0 bases, leaving 9 bases between them. The length of the CDR3 is 15 residues. CDR1 and CDR2 (germline): SGHNT, YENEEA. The CDR3 sequence: CASSYGGSNTGELFF. The DNA for the CDR3 is TGTGCCAGCAGCTACGGAGGGTCGAACACCGGGGAGCTGTTTTTT.

This chain uses TRBV6-6 with TRBJ2-7; 9 bases are shared with TRBD1. V gave up 6 bases and J gave up 6 bases; unmatched junction bases: 12. There are 15 residues in the CDR3. Germline CDR1 reads MNHNY; CDR2 reads SVGAGI (reference sequence). CDR3 in DNA: TGTGCCAGCAGAGCAGAGACAGGGGGACGTGGCGAGCAGTACTTC. It translates to CASRAETGGRGEQYF.

In this sample, this clonotype turned up once. The chain recombines TRBV6-6 with TRBJ2-7, with TRBD1 matching 9 bases. CDR3 length equals 15 residues. Per the germline V gene, CDR1 is MNHNY and CDR2 is SVGAGI (reference sequence). The J segment lost 1 base and the V segment lost 9 bases, leaving 10 bases of the junction unmatched. CDR3 loop: CASVGIGTGSYEQYF. The CDR3 nucleotides read TGTGCCAGTGTGGGGATAGGGACAGGGTCCTACGAGCAGTACTTC.

The chain uses TRBV2 and TRBJ2-7; either TRBD1 or TRBD2 may supply D (5 bases each). Trimming pared 9 bases from V and 5 bases from J, leaving 14 bases between. CDR3 size: 12 residues. The germline V gene has CDR1 SNHLY and CDR2 FYNNEI. Written as DNA, the CDR3 is TGTGCCAGGGGGTTTGGGGGTAACGAGCAGTACTTC. This encodes CARGFGGNEQYF.

The rearrangement joins TRBV6-5 to TRBJ2-1; no reliable D call. The CDR3 contains 12 residues. Trimming removed 11 bases from V and 10 bases from J, with 18 bases in between. Germline CDR1 and CDR2: MNHEY and SVGAGI. The CDR3 is CASSKGFNEQFF. CDR3 in DNA: TGTGCCTCCTCCAAAGGGTTTAACGAGCAGTTCTTC.

The chain is built from TRBV5-1 and TRBJ2-7, with TRBD2 matching 8 bases. V shed 4 bases, J shed 4 bases, and the junction held 4 bases outside the gene matches. This CDR3 is built from 13 residues. The germline gives CDR1 SGHRS, CDR2 YFSETQ. The DNA for the CDR3 is TGCGCCAGCAGCGGCGGGGGGAAGTACGAGCAGTACTTC. This encodes CASSGGGKYEQYF.

V and J are TRBV7-2 and TRBJ1-5; TRBD1 aligns across 9 bases. Unmatched junction bases numbered 4, after V lost 1 base and J lost 6 bases. This CDR3 region has 15 residues. Germline V CDR1 and CDR2: SGHTA, FQGNSA. CDR3 sequence (DNA): TGTGCCAGCAGCTTAGATGGGACAGGGAGTCAGCCCCAGCATTTT. Amino acids: CASSLDGTGSQPQHF.

The chain couples TRBV12-3 or TRBV12-4 to TRBJ1-1, with 8 positions matching TRBD1. V lost 6 bases to trimming and J lost 6 bases; unmatched junction nucleotides: 12. The CDR3 is made up of 15 amino acids. CDR3 in DNA: TGTGCCAGCAGGCCGCAGGGGGCTGGATTCCCTGAAGCTTTCTTT. It translates to CASRPQGAGFPEAFF.

This clonotype was picked up a small number of times. The chain joins TRBV5-1 to TRBJ2-5, with 10 bases fitting TRBD2. The CDR3 has 15 residues. Losses at the gene ends were 0 bases for V and 5 bases for J; bases not matched to a gene: 4. The germline V gene has CDR1 SGHRS and CDR2 YFSETQ. In nucleotides, the CDR3 is TGCGCCAGCAGCTTGGGTCCTAGCGGGAGTGAGACCCAGTACTTC. It is translated as CASSLGPSGSETQYF. The full variable domain, its missing parts supplied by reference TRBV5-1 and TRBJ2-5, is KAGVTQTPRYLIKTRGQQVTLSCSPISGHRSVSWYQQTPGQGLQFLFEYFSETQRNKGNFPGRFSGRQFSNSRSEMNVSTLELGDSALYLCASSLGPSGSETQYFGPGTRLLVL.

V is TRBV27 and J is TRBJ2-7, with 10 bases fitting TRBD1. Trimming removed 6 bases from V and 7 bases from J; junction bases left unmatched: 9. CDR3 size: 14 residues. CDR1 is MNHEY and CDR2 is SMNVEV in the germline V gene (reference sequence). The CDR3 nucleotides read TGTGCCAGCAGGGACAGGGGGGTTCCTAGTGAGCAGTACTTC. Translated, it gives CASRDRGVPSEQYF.

CDR3 amino acids: CSVVPAGGSSYNEQFF. In nucleotides, the CDR3 is TGCAGCGTTGTTCCAGCGGGAGGTAGCTCCTACAATGAGCAGTTCTTC. This chain connects TRBV29-1 to TRBJ2-1; 9 nucleotides align to TRBD2. The CDR3 is 16 amino acids. Germline V gene sequence: CDR1 SQVTM, CDR2 ANQGSEA. The junction had 7 bases not matched to a gene; V was cut back by 4 bases and J by 0 bases.

The chain is built from TRBV11-1 and TRBJ2-7, with D perhaps given as TRBD1 or TRBD2 (5 bases each). Trimming shortened V by 4 bases and J by 3 bases, and 13 bases separated the two germline ends. CDR1 is SGHAT, CDR2 FQDESV, per germline (reference sequence). This CDR3 has 14 residues. CDR3 amino acids: CASSWGPGSYEQYF. The CDR3 DNA is TGTGCCAGCAGCTGGGGACCAGGGAGCTACGAGCAGTACTTC.

The J gene is TRBJ2-3, the V gene TRBV5-5; 7 nucleotides agree with TRBD2. With 5 bases clipped from V and 5 bases from J, the junction kept 11 bases outside the gene matches. This CDR3 contains 15 residues. Germline V lookup: CDR1 SGHKS, CDR2 YYEKEE (reference sequence). The CDR3 loop reads CASSQSGESGDTQYF. CDR3 sequence (DNA): TGTGCCAGCAGTCAAAGCGGGGAGAGTGGAGATACGCAGTATTTT.

V is TRBV6-5 and J is TRBJ2-6; 8 bases map to TRBD2. CDR3 length: 18 residues. Germline trimming cut 4 bases from V and 2 bases from J; bases unmatched to any gene: 10. In germline, CDR1 is MNHEY, CDR2 SVGAGI. The CDR3 DNA is TGTGCCAGCAGTTCGGGGATCGCAGCGGGAGCTGGGGCCAACGTCCTGACTTTC. Translation: CASSSGIAAGAGANVLTF.

The V call is TRBV7-2, the J call TRBJ2-3, with D possibly matching TRBD1 (5 bases). The CDR3 is 14 residues long. Per germline, CDR1 SGHTA and CDR2 FQGNSA. Trimming removed 2 bases from V and 0 bases from J, with 6 bases in between. In nucleotides, the CDR3 is TGTGCCAGCAGCTTAAGACAGAGCACAGATACGCAGTATTTT. It specifies CASSLRQSTDTQYF. Filled out from reference TRBV7-2 and TRBJ2-3, the complete variable domain reads GAGVSQSPSNKVTEKGKDVELRCDPISGHTALYWYRQSLGQGLEFLIYFQGNSAPDKSGLPSDRFSAERTGGSVSTLTIQRTQQEDSAVYLCASSLRQSTDTQYFGPGTRLTVL.

This clonotype was seen a handful of times. DNA of the CDR3: TGTGCCAGCAGCTTAGGGCTCTCTAGCGGGGGGGTACAAGAGACCCAGTACTTC. It yields the protein CASSLGLSSGGVQETQYF. This rearrangement joins TRBV11-2 to TRBJ2-5, with 12 bases aligning to TRBD2. With V trimmed by 1 base and J by 2 bases, 8 bases remained unmatched. This CDR3 region has 18 residues. Germline V gene lookup returns CDR1 SGHAT and CDR2 FQNNGV.